This T cell receptor (beta chain) was captured by sequencing in a study of post-analysis software for immune sequencing data. Study results and caveats: The study found TRBV5-6, TRBV5-1 and TRBV20-1 among about 5 TRBV segments more frequent in patients than controls. The authors found that F measure strongly co-clustered same-batch samples.

Trimming left V 2 bases short and J 10 bases short, with 12 bases between. The CDR3 has 13 amino acids. Germline V lookup: CDR1 SGHTA, CDR2 FQGNSA. cDNA libraries for TCR beta contained unique molecular identifiers. A few hundred thousand cDNA molecules were obtained from 1 to 10 million T cells. TCRdb called the PCR reads again in MiXCR, with one record for every CDR3 protein. The table has approximately 570,000 distinct CDR3 sequences, roughly 40% seen once. About this clonotype itself: The antigen is not known.

The specimen was blood. The chain employs TRBV7-2 and TRBJ2-4; D gene uncertain. This receptor was obtained from a girl under 18 with multiple sclerosis. CDR3 sequence reads: CASSLNGPQIQYF. The CDR3, as DNA: TGTGCCAGCAGCTTAAACGGGCCTCAAATTCAGTACTTC.